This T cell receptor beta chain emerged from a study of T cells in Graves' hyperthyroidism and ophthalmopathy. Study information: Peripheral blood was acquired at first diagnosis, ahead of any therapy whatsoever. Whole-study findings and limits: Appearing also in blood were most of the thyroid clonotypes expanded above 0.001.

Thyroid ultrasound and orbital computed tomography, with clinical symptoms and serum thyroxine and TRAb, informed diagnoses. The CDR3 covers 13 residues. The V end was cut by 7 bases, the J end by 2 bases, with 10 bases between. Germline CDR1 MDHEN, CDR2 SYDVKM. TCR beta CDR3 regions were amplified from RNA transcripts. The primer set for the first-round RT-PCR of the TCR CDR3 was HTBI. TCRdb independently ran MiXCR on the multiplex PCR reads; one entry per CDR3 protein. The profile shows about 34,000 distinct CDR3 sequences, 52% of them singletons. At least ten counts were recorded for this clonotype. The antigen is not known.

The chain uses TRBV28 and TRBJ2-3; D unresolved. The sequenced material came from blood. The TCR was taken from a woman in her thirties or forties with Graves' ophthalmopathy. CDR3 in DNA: TGTGCCAGCACCTCGGTAGCCACAGATACGCAGTATTTT. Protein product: CASTSVATDTQYF.